Listed here are 22 T cell receptor beta chains from one sample, sequenced in a study of breast tumors, draining lymph nodes, adjacent tissues. TCRdb independently ran MiXCR on the multiplex PCR reads; one entry per CDR3 protein. This table has approximately 130,000 distinct CDR3 sequences, about 20% appearing once. The lymph nodes were axillary draining lymph nodes from breast cancer patients. The specimen sequenced was axillary lymph node tissue. These receptors were taken from a female donor with breast cancer. Some clones in this sample may be carry-over from other donors' samples.

This clonotype was found many times. The V gene is TRBV7-2, the J gene TRBJ2-7; D is possibly TRBD2 (7 bases). V was shortened by 2 bases and J by 2 bases, with 28 bases between the two germline ends. CDR3 length: 20 amino acids. Per germline, CDR1 SGHTA and CDR2 FQGNSA. The CDR3 coding sequence is TGTGCCAGCAGCTTACCAGGGGAGGGTAGTTCGGACTCTTATACCTACGAGCAGTACTTC. Amino acid sequence: CASSLPGEGSSDSYTYEQYF.

The rearrangement joins TRBV7-9 to TRBJ1-2; no reliable D call. CDR1 is SEHNR, CDR2 FQNEAQ, per germline (reference sequence). The CDR3 sequence is 15 residues long. V was shortened by 0 bases and J by 4 bases, with 12 bases between the two germline ends. The CDR3 sequence is CASSLAGRNIYGYTF. In DNA, the CDR3 is TGTGCCAGCAGCTTAGCTGGTAGGAATATCTATGGCTACACCTTC.

In this sample, this clonotype turned up a few times. This chain connects TRBV4-1 to TRBJ1-3, with 7 bases matching TRBD1. V lost 2 bases and J lost 0; bases outside the gene matches: 4. The CDR3 spans 16 residues. Per the germline V gene, CDR1 is MGHRA and CDR2 is YSYEKL. In DNA, the CDR3 is TGCGCCAGCAGCCAACCGACAGGGAGCTCTGGAAACACCATATATTTT. It yields the protein CASSQPTGSSGNTIYF.

This clonotype occurred many times. This chain links TRBV20-1 with TRBJ2-2; D may be TRBD2 (5 bases). The V end lost 1 base, the J end lost 0 bases, and 15 bases lay between the germline ends. The CDR3 runs to 17 residues. Per the germline V gene, CDR1 is DFQATT and CDR2 is SNEGSKA (reference sequence). In DNA, the CDR3 is TGCAGTGCTAGAGGACCGGGAACGCTCGCGAACACCGGGGAGCTGTTTTTT. It translates to CSARGPGTLANTGELFF.

This clonotype was counted many times. This rearrangement joins TRBV20-1 to TRBJ2-5, with D possibly being TRBD1 (6 bases). There are 16 residues in the CDR3. V shed 0 bases and J shed 3 bases, with 17 bases lying between them. Germline CDR1 reads DFQATT; CDR2 reads SNEGSKA (reference sequence). The CDR3 here is CSAREAITGRKETQYF. The CDR3, as DNA: TGCAGTGCTAGAGAGGCCATAACAGGGCGGAAAGAGACCCAGTACTTC.

The table lists this clonotype with many counts. The chain's CDR3 is CASSYGGEREYNEQFF. The CDR3 region has the DNA TGTGCCAGCAGTTACGGTGGCGAGCGGGAGTACAATGAGCAGTTCTTC. This chain links TRBV6-2 or TRBV6-3 with TRBJ2-1; TRBD2 agrees at 8 bases. The trim removed 2 bases at V and 4 bases at J, leaving 7 bases unmatched. This CDR3 contains 16 residues. CDR1 is MNHEY, CDR2 SVGEGT, per germline.

This clonotype was recorded many times. The chain combines TRBV15 with TRBJ2-3; D call uncertain. Germline loops: CDR1 LNHNV, CDR2 YYDKDF (reference sequence). The CDR3 length is 17 residues. The V and J ends lost 0 bases and 7 bases respectively, with 20 bases between them. For the CDR3, the DNA is TGTGCCACCAGCAGAGATCCAGCCACGGCGCCGGAAAATACGCAGTATTTT. Amino acid sequence: CATSRDPATAPENTQYF. Combining the CDR3 with reference TRBV15 and TRBJ2-3 gives the whole variable domain DAMVIQNPRYQVTQFGKPVTLSCSQTLNHNVMYWYQQKSSQAPKLLFHYYDKDFNNEADTPDNFQSRRPNTSFCFLDIRSPGLGDTAMYLCATSRDPATAPENTQYFGPGTRLTVL.

This chain joins TRBV5-1 and TRBJ2-7; D remains ambiguous. This CDR3 spans 15 amino acids. Germline V lookup: CDR1 SGHRS, CDR2 YFSETQ. Trimming removed 5 bases at V and 0 bases at J, with 15 bases between. The CDR3 DNA reads as TGCGCCAGCAGAACCCATCAGGACGTCTCCTACGAGCAGTACTTC. As protein: CASRTHQDVSYEQYF.

Comment on this clonotype: Just one base apart from a much larger clone, this may be a read error. The gene calls are TRBV20-1 and TRBJ2-1; maybe TRBD2 (5 bases). The CDR3 contains 13 residues. Germline V gene sequence: CDR1 DFQATT, CDR2 SNEGSKA (reference sequence). With 5 bases removed from V and 8 bases from J, the gap between germline ends came to 16 bases. CDR3 coding DNA: TGCAGTGCTTTTCACAGCGGATACGATGAGCAGTTCTTC. This sequence encodes CSAFHSGYDEQFF.

This clonotype was detected ten times or more. The chain carries TRBV7-3 and TRBJ1-6; TRBD1 matches at 8 bases. V lost 3 bases to trimming and J lost 1 base; unmatched junction nucleotides: 5. CDR1 SGHTA and CDR2 FQGTGA come from the germline V gene. The CDR3 loop spans 17 amino acids. As DNA, the CDR3 is TGTGCCAGCAGCTTTAAACAGGGGGATTCCTATAATTCACCCCTCCACTTT. This encodes CASSFKQGDSYNSPLHF.

The count of this clonotype is one. A read error may account for a junction end that differs from germline. The chain uses TRBV28 and TRBJ2-7; 8 bases line up with TRBD2. This CDR3 contains 14 residues. Germline V gives CDR1 MDHEN, CDR2 SYDVKM. The CDR3 nucleotides read TGTGCCAGCAGCCCGGGGGGGGCGAGATACGAGCAGCACTTC. This sequence encodes CASSPGGARYEQHF.

Note on this clonotype: Given a much more abundant clone one base away, this may be a read error. The V gene is TRBV5-5, the J gene TRBJ1-2; tentative D call: TRBD1 (5 bases). Germline lookup yields CDR1 SGHKS and CDR2 YYEKEE (reference sequence). The CDR3 spans 15 residues. The CDR3 nucleotides read TGTGCCTGCAGCCAAGTCGCCACGGGGGTGGGTGGCTACACCTTC. It encodes CACSQVATGVGGYTF. Supplemented by reference TRBV5-5 and TRBJ1-2, the full variable domain reads DAGVTQSPTHLIKTRGQQVTLRCSPISGHKSVSWYQQVLGQGPQFIFQYYEKEERGRGNFPDRFSARQFPNYSSELNVNALLLGDSALYLCACSQVATGVGGYTFGSGTRLTVV.

In its sample, this clonotype was seen many times. The J gene is TRBJ2-1, the V gene TRBV7-2; no clear D gene. V was pared by 2 bases and J by 3 bases, with 2 bases between. This CDR3 has 12 residues. The germline CDR1 and CDR2 sequences are SGHTA and FQGNSA. The CDR3 nucleotides are TGTGCCAGCAGCTTAAGCTACAATGAGCAGTTCTTC. As protein: CASSLSYNEQFF.

In this sample, this clonotype turned up a few times. This chain connects TRBV20-1 to TRBJ2-1, with 7 bases lining up with TRBD2. Germline-derived CDR1 and CDR2 are DFQATT and SNEGSKA (reference sequence). The CDR3 extends over 12 amino acids. Unmatched junction bases numbered 2, after V lost 1 base and J lost 8 bases. The CDR3 sequence: CSARGGGDEQFF. Written as DNA, the CDR3 is TGCAGTGCTAGAGGGGGGGGGGATGAGCAGTTCTTC.

This clonotype was picked up many times. The rearrangement links TRBV9 to TRBJ2-7; the match to TRBD1 covers 9 bases. Per germline, CDR1 SGDLS and CDR2 YYNGEE. There are 14 residues in the CDR3. Germline trimming cut 0 bases from V and 3 bases from J; bases unmatched to any gene: 1. The CDR3 DNA is TGTGCCAGCAGCGTAGGGGGACAGGGCTACGAGCAGTACTTC. It yields the protein CASSVGGQGYEQYF. The whole variable domain, filled in from reference TRBV9 and TRBJ2-7, reads DSGVTQTPKHLITATGQRVTLRCSPRSGDLSVYWYQQSLDQGLQFLIQYYNGEERAKGNILERFSAQQFPDLHSELNLSSLELGDSALYFCASSVGGQGYEQYFGPGTRLTVT.

This sequence joins TRBV19 and TRBJ2-1, with D perhaps TRBD2 (6 bases). The germline gives CDR1 LNHDA, CDR2 SQIVND (reference sequence). The CDR3 is 15 amino acids. Trimming left V 3 bases short and J 1 base short, with 10 bases between. CDR3 nucleotides: TGTGCCAGTAGTATGGGTCGGGAGTCCTACAATGAGCAGTTCTTC. Translating gives CASSMGRESYNEQFF.

This clonotype occurred many times. This rearrangement joins TRBV5-1 to TRBJ2-3, with 9 nucleotides matching TRBD2. Germline loops: CDR1 SGHRS, CDR2 YFSETQ. The CDR3 has 14 amino acids. Trimming at V came to 1 base and at J to 3 bases, leaving 0 bases not matched to a gene. The CDR3 is CASSLTSGTDTQYF. The CDR3 DNA is TGCGCCAGCAGCTTGACTAGCGGGACAGATACGCAGTATTTT.

This clonotype was recorded many times. J is TRBJ2-1 and V is TRBV24-1; D ambiguous. This CDR3 region has 13 residues. The germline V and J ends were trimmed by 3 bases and 4 bases, with 6 bases remaining between them. The germline V gene has CDR1 KGHDR and CDR2 SFDVKD. CDR3 DNA: TGTGCCACCAGTGATCCATATTACAATGAGCAGTTCTTC. This translates into CATSDPYYNEQFF.

This clonotype has a single count. A read error is possible here, since a much larger clone lies one base away. The CDR3 coding sequence is TGTGCCAGTAGTGGGGCAGGGTGGTCCTACGAGCAGTACTTC. Its protein is CASSGAGWSYEQYF. The chain carries TRBV19 and TRBJ2-7; possibly TRBD1 for D (5 bases). The CDR3 totals 14 residues. V gave up 5 bases and J gave up 1 base, with 12 bases separating them. Germline V gives CDR1 LNHDA, CDR2 SQIVND (reference sequence).

The chain uses TRBV28 and TRBJ2-1, with 7 bases matching TRBD2. The ends lost 7 bases at V and 3 bases at J; junction bases unmatched: 24. The V gene's germline CDR1 is MDHEN and CDR2 SYDVKM. This CDR3 is built from 20 residues. The CDR3 sequence: CASTPPAGFAGLADYNEQFF. The CDR3 DNA sequence: TGTGCCAGCACCCCCCCAGCGGGGTTCGCCGGGCTAGCAGACTACAATGAGCAGTTCTTC.

The chain is built from TRBV5-1 and TRBJ1-6, with D perhaps matching TRBD1 (6 bases). CDR3 size: 14 residues. V shed 2 bases and J shed 8 bases, with 11 bases lying between them. CDR1 and CDR2 from the germline V gene are SGHRS and YFSETQ. The CDR3 region is CASSLRGVDSPLHF. The CDR3 nucleotides read TGCGCCAGCAGCTTAAGGGGGGTCGATTCACCCCTCCACTTT.

This clonotype was detected many times. The chain couples TRBV9 to TRBJ1-5; TRBD1 agrees at 10 bases. Unmatched junction bases numbered 5, after V lost 1 base and J lost 7 bases. Germline V lookup: CDR1 SGDLS, CDR2 YYNGEE. The CDR3 has 15 residues. CDR3 sequence: CASSVSTGGDQPQHF. The CDR3 nucleotides read TGTGCCAGCAGCGTATCGACAGGGGGCGACCAGCCCCAGCATTTT.